Following are 26 T cell receptor beta chains from one sample sequenced in a study of somatic mutations in cytotoxic T cells in rheumatoid arthritis. Clones were read by immunoSEQ multiplex PCR, and TCRdb kept only the in-frame ones, dropping some. The sample comprises about 20,000 clones, 86% of which are singletons, and 18% rests with the top ten. Specimen: CD8+ T cells sorted from blood. The receptors come from a woman between 50 and 59 years old in good health.

This clone was detected a few times. The chain combines TRBV10-3 with TRBJ1-5, with 7 nucleotides matching TRBD1. There are 12 residues in the CDR3. Germline CDR1 ENHRY, CDR2 SYGVKD. The trim removed 10 bases at V and 3 bases at J, leaving 3 bases unmatched. In nucleotides, the CDR3 is TGTGCCACAGGGGGGGCCAATCAGCCCCAGCATTTT. Translated: CATGGANQPQHF.

This chain joins TRBV19 and TRBJ1-5; unclear D gene. This CDR3 is built from 16 residues. The germline V gene has CDR1 LNHDA and CDR2 SQIVND (reference sequence). V was cut by 1 base and J by 0 bases, with 10 bases left in between. CDR3 protein: CASSIATTYSNQPQHF. The CDR3 DNA follows: TGTGCCAGTAGTATAGCCACGACTTATAGCAATCAGCCCCAGCATTTT.

This chain uses TRBV7-9 with TRBJ1-1; the D gene is possibly TRBD1 (5 bases). CDR1 and CDR2 (germline): SEHNR, FQNEAQ (reference sequence). The CDR3 has 12 residues. The V end was cut by 5 bases, the J end by 10 bases, with 14 bases between. The DNA of the CDR3 is TGTGCCAGCAGCCCGATTGACAGCACAGCTTTCTTT. This codes for CASSPIDSTAFF.

V usage is TRBV7-6 and J usage is TRBJ2-7, with TRBD1 identical over 10 bases. V dropped 1 base and J dropped 4; count of bases not matched to a gene: 7. The CDR3 totals 16 residues. Germline-derived CDR1 and CDR2 are SGHVS and FNYEAQ. CDR3 coding DNA: TGTGCCAGCAGCTTAGGTCCGGGACAGGGGAATTACGAGCAGTACTTC. This sequence encodes CASSLGPGQGNYEQYF.

This chain links TRBV11-2 with TRBJ2-3; no clear D gene. The CDR3 is 13 amino acids. Germline CDR1 SGHAT, CDR2 FQNNGV. Trimming cost V 5 bases and J 2 bases, with 8 bases left between them. The CDR3 nucleotides read TGTGCCAGCAGCCCCGATATCACAGATACGCAGTATTTT. Amino acids: CASSPDITDTQYF.

The chain joins TRBV5-6 to TRBJ1-2, with D uncertain. V was cut by 1 base and J by 6 bases, with 13 bases left in between. In germline, CDR1 is SGHDT, CDR2 YYEEEE. The CDR3 extends over 14 amino acids. The CDR3 coding sequence is TGTGCCAGCAGCTTGTCTTCGTTGTCGGATGGCTACACCTTC. Its protein product is CASSLSSLSDGYTF.

The V call is TRBV7-2, the J call TRBJ2-3; D gene ambiguous. The CDR3 runs to 15 residues. Per germline, CDR1 SGHTA and CDR2 FQGNSA. Trimming took off 4 bases at V and 4 bases at J, with 15 bases between the two ends. CDR3 loop: CASSSSPGGADTQYF. The CDR3 region has the DNA TGTGCCAGCAGCTCTTCGCCCGGTGGTGCAGATACGCAGTATTTT.

The J gene is TRBJ1-4, the V gene TRBV2; no reliable D call. The CDR3 consists of 11 residues. V was trimmed by 3 bases and J by 10 bases, leaving 6 bases between them. Germline V gives CDR1 SNHLY, CDR2 FYNNEI. CDR3 DNA sequence: TGTGCCAGCAGTGATCCTCCAAAACTGTTTTTT. This codes for CASSDPPKLFF.

With respect to this clone: Germline and junction disagree at one end, which may indicate a read error. This same CDR3 is encoded by further DNA sequences in the sample. The chain is built from TRBV5-6 and TRBJ2-7; D gene ambiguous. Germline CDR1 reads SGHDT; CDR2 reads YYEEEE. The CDR3 sequence is 13 residues long. The CDR3 spells CASSLEVLYEQYF. CDR3 sequence (DNA): TGTGCCAGCAGCTTGGAAGTTTTGTACGAACAGTACTTC.

By share, this clone ranks as medium-sized. CDR3 loop: CASSWGWGTGELFF. CDR3 in DNA: TGTGCCAGCAGCTGGGGGTGGGGGACCGGGGAGCTGTTTTTT. The chain combines TRBV5-5 with TRBJ2-2; TRBD1 or TRBD2 may be the D gene (5 bases each). This CDR3 is 14 amino acids long. In germline, CDR1 is SGHKS, CDR2 YYEKEE (reference sequence). V gave up 3 bases and J gave up 5 bases, with 11 bases separating them.

The chain uses TRBV9 and TRBJ1-4; D not resolved. The CDR3 covers 14 residues. V was clipped by 2 bases and J by 3 bases, with 8 bases between them. Germline CDR1 SGDLS, CDR2 YYNGEE. In DNA form, the CDR3 reads TGTGCCAGCAGCGTCCCGGGATCTAATGAAAAACTGTTTTTT. Protein: CASSVPGSNEKLFF.

The chain is built from TRBV10-3 and TRBJ1-3, with 9 positions matching TRBD1. The germline V gene has CDR1 ENHRY and CDR2 SYGVKD. The CDR3 loop spans 15 amino acids. V trimming: 6 bases; J trimming: 2 bases; junction bases outside the gene matches: 5. The CDR3 is CAIRTDRGAGNTIYF. CDR3 coding DNA: TGTGCCATCAGAACGGACAGGGGCGCTGGAAACACCATATATTTT.

The chain has TRBV19 and TRBJ2-1; 8 bases align to TRBD2. Germline V gene sequence: CDR1 LNHDA, CDR2 SQIVND (reference sequence). There are 17 residues in the CDR3. V was pared by 4 bases and J by 0 bases, with 8 bases of the junction left unmatched. The CDR3 sequence is CASSTSGGGNSYNEQFF. The CDR3 nucleotides are TGTGCCAGTAGTACCTCAGGCGGGGGGAACTCCTACAATGAGCAGTTCTTC.

The rearrangement joins TRBV6-1 to TRBJ1-2, with D possibly being TRBD1 (5 bases). Germline lookup yields CDR1 MNHNS and CDR2 SASEGT. With 5 bases removed from V and 5 bases from J, the gap between germline ends came to 18 bases. CDR3 length: 15 residues. The DNA of the CDR3 is TGTGCCAGCAGTCCCCGGGCCCGGGGGGTTTATGGCTACACCTTC. Its protein is CASSPRARGVYGYTF.

V usage is TRBV9 and J usage is TRBJ2-7, with D tentatively TRBD2 (6 bases). V was shortened by 3 bases and J by 2 bases, with 12 bases between the two germline ends. The CDR3 spans 14 residues. Germline V gene lookup returns CDR1 SGDLS and CDR2 YYNGEE. The CDR3 nucleotides are TGTGCCAGCAGCGCCGGGACTGTCGCCTACGAGCAGTACTTC. Protein sequence: CASSAGTVAYEQYF.

The chain is built from TRBV5-4 and TRBJ1-2; TRBD1 is a possible D gene (6 bases). Trimming pared 5 bases from V and 5 bases from J, leaving 22 bases between. This CDR3 contains 16 residues. Germline V gene sequence: CDR1 SGHNT, CDR2 YYREEE (reference sequence). The DNA for the CDR3 is TGTGCCAGCAGTTTAGGGTTGGGGACATCCATTTATGGCTACACCTTC. It is translated as CASSLGLGTSIYGYTF.

This chain uses TRBV7-2 with TRBJ2-3; weak D call: TRBD2 (7 bases). Germline assignment: CDR1 SGHTA and CDR2 FQGNSA. CDR3 size: 16 residues. V lost 1 base, J lost 4 bases, and 15 bases lay in between. CDR3 coding DNA: TGTGCCAGCAGCTTAGTGTTGGGGGGGCCCTCAGATACGCAGTATTTT. Translation gives CASSLVLGGPSDTQYF. Full variable domain (rest looked up from reference TRBV7-2 and TRBJ2-3): GAGVSQSPSNKVTEKGKDVELRCDPISGHTALYWYRQSLGQGLEFLIYFQGNSAPDKSGLPSDRFSAERTGGSVSTLTIQRTQQEDSAVYLCASSLVLGGPSDTQYFGPGTRLTVL.

The rearrangement joins TRBV2 to TRBJ1-4; D remains ambiguous. The CDR3 length is 15 residues. Germline loops: CDR1 SNHLY, CDR2 FYNNEI. The germline V and J ends were trimmed by 6 bases and 3 bases, with 14 bases remaining between them. The CDR3 DNA reads TGTGCCAGCAGGGATCCTCTTTCCGCTAATGAAAAACTGTTTTTT. As protein: CASRDPLSANEKLFF.

V is TRBV7-9 and J is TRBJ1-2; no clear D. The germline V and J ends were trimmed by 5 bases and 7 bases, with 8 bases remaining between them. Germline V lookup: CDR1 SEHNR, CDR2 FQNEAQ (reference sequence). The CDR3 loop spans 11 amino acids. This CDR3 is CASSPRGGYTF. In nucleotides, the CDR3 is TGTGCCAGCAGCCCCCGGGGTGGCTACACCTTC.

This chain uses TRBV19 with TRBJ2-1, with 10 bases aligning to TRBD2. Trimming removed 3 bases from V and 7 bases from J; junction bases left unmatched: 9. The CDR3 totals 16 residues. CDR1 LNHDA and CDR2 SQIVND come from the germline V gene (reference sequence). The DNA for the CDR3 is TGTGCCAGTAGTATTACATGGAGCGGGGGGGTTAATGAGCAGTTCTTC. Translating gives CASSITWSGGVNEQFF.

This chain links TRBV19 with TRBJ1-1; TRBD1 aligns across 7 bases. This CDR3 region has 15 residues. V gave up 5 bases and J gave up 0 bases; unmatched junction bases: 6. Per the germline V gene, CDR1 is LNHDA and CDR2 is SQIVND (reference sequence). The CDR3, as DNA: TGTGCCAGTAGTTTCCGGGACAGCATGAACACTGAAGCTTTCTTT. Residues: CASSFRDSMNTEAFF. The variable domain in full, completed from reference TRBV19 and TRBJ1-1, reads DGGITQSPKYLFRKEGQNVTLSCEQNLNHDAMYWYRQDPGQGLRLIYYSQIVNDFQKGDIAEGYSVSREKKESFPLTVTSAQKNPTAFYLCASSFRDSMNTEAFFGQGTRLTVV.

V and J are TRBV7-2 and TRBJ2-2; 7 bases fit TRBD1. Germline assignment: CDR1 SGHTA and CDR2 FQGNSA. This CDR3 has 14 residues. Trimming removed 5 bases from V and 4 bases from J; junction bases left unmatched: 4. CDR3 protein: CASSQTGPTGELFF. CDR3 bases: TGTGCCAGCAGCCAGACAGGGCCCACCGGGGAGCTGTTTTTT.

V and J are TRBV21-1 and TRBJ1-5. TRBV21-1 is a known pseudogene. CDR3 size: 13 residues. The CDR3 sequence is CASTIDSNQPQHF. The DNA for the CDR3 is TGTGCCAGCACGATAGACTCTAATCAGCCCCAGCATTTT.

This clone was counted between two and nine times. This chain joins TRBV7-6 and TRBJ2-5; D is ambiguous. Germline CDR1 and CDR2: SGHVS and FNYEAQ. This CDR3 comprises 11 residues. Trimming shortened V by 4 bases and J by 5 bases, and 5 bases separated the two germline ends. CDR3 protein: CASSSWETQYF. In DNA, the CDR3 is TGTGCCAGCAGCTCGTGGGAGACCCAGTACTTC.

The rearrangement uses TRBV27 and TRBJ2-2; D is uncertain. V lost 2 bases and J lost 4, with 11 bases in between. The CDR3 has 15 amino acids. Germline lookup yields CDR1 MNHEY and CDR2 SMNVEV (reference sequence). CDR3 coding DNA: TGTGCCAGCAGTTTAGTGGGCATGGTCACCGGGGAGCTGTTTTTT. This encodes CASSLVGMVTGELFF.

J is TRBJ1-1 and V is TRBV7-9, with unresolved D. The germline gives CDR1 SEHNR, CDR2 FQNEAQ (reference sequence). The germline V and J ends were trimmed by 1 base and 1 base, with 10 bases remaining between them. This CDR3 has 15 amino acids. DNA for the CDR3: TGTGCCAGCAGCTTAGGGTGGGGAGAGAACACTGAAGCTTTCTTT. Protein: CASSLGWGENTEAFF.